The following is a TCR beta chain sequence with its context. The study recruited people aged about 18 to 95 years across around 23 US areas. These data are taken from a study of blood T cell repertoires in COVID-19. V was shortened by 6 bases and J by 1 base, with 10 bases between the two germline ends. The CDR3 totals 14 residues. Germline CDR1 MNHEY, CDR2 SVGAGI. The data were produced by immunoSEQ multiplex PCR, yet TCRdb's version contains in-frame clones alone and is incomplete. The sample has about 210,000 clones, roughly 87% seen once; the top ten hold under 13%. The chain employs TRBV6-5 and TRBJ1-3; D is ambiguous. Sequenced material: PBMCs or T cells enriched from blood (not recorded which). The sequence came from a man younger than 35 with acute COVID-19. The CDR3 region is CASRPRGSGNTIYF. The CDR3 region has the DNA TGTGCCAGCAGGCCCCGGGGATCTGGAAACACCATATATTTT.